These 27 T cell receptor beta chains were all obtained from the same sample, sequenced in a study of Ad26.COV2.S vaccination and SARS-CoV-2 variants. Specified treatment: 19 received Ad26.COV2.S at low or high dose, single or two shots; about 5 received placebo; per-sample allocation not given. Samples were taken on day 63 after the first vaccine or placebo injection. Assay used: immunoSEQ multiplex PCR; TCRdb lists only in-frame clones, some missing. The sample has 360,000 or so clones, 80% to 90% seen once. The material sequenced was peripheral blood, taken in a trial of Ad26.COV2.S vaccine versus placebo. The receptors were gathered from a person between 18 and 65 years old who received the Ad26.COV2.S COVID-19 vaccine or a placebo.

This chain connects TRBV6-1 to TRBJ2-1; either TRBD1 or TRBD2 may fit D (5 bases each). The V gene's germline CDR1 is MNHNS and CDR2 SASEGT. The V gene lost 2 bases and the J gene lost 4 bases, with 15 bases spanning the gap. The CDR3 is made up of 16 amino acids. Here the CDR3 reads CASSEFWQGRYNEQFF. DNA for the CDR3: TGTGCCAGCAGTGAATTCTGGCAGGGACGTTACAATGAGCAGTTCTTC.

The chain has TRBV30 and TRBJ2-1; D may match TRBD1 or TRBD2 (5 bases each). Trimming stripped 4 bases from V and 4 bases from J, with 11 bases between. The CDR3 is 13 amino acids. Per germline, CDR1 GTSNPN and CDR2 SVGIG (reference sequence). DNA of the CDR3: TGTGCCTGGATGTGGGACGGATACAATGAGCAGTTCTTC. Residues: CAWMWDGYNEQFF.

The genes are TRBV6-2 or TRBV6-3 and TRBJ1-5; D uncertain. Germline CDR1 and CDR2: MNHEY and SVGEGT. V lost 2 bases, J lost 3 bases, and 5 bases lay in between. The CDR3 is 13 residues long. CDR3 residues: CASSYVTNQPQHF. The CDR3 bases are TGTGCCAGCAGTTACGTTACCAATCAGCCCCAGCATTTT.

V gene TRBV7-9 combines with J gene TRBJ1-6; D not resolved. Germline values: CDR1 SEHNR, CDR2 FQNEAQ (reference sequence). The germline V and J ends were trimmed by 1 base and 3 bases, with 7 bases remaining between them. This CDR3 has 15 amino acids. The CDR3 is CASSLVAGYNSPLHF. The CDR3 nucleotides read TGTGCCAGCAGCTTAGTGGCAGGCTATAATTCACCCCTCCACTTT.

The chain links TRBV19 to TRBJ2-3; 7 bases are shared with TRBD2. CDR1 LNHDA and CDR2 SQIVND come from the germline V gene (reference sequence). The CDR3 is 15 amino acids. V shed 10 bases, J shed 0 bases, and the junction held 10 bases outside the gene matches. CDR3 residues: CATISTGGSTDTQYF. The CDR3 DNA reads as TGTGCCACCATTTCGACGGGAGGTAGCACAGATACGCAGTATTTT.

The V and J genes are TRBV7-9 and TRBJ2-1; TRBD2 matches 8 bases. From germline, CDR1 is SEHNR and CDR2 FQNEAQ (reference sequence). The CDR3 loop spans 16 amino acids. V shed 4 bases, J shed 0 bases, and the junction held 5 bases outside the gene matches. DNA for the CDR3: TGTGCCAGCAGCTCAAAAGCGGGGGTCTCCTACAATGAGCAGTTCTTC. Translation gives CASSSKAGVSYNEQFF.

V usage is TRBV25-1 and J usage is TRBJ2-1; D gene uncertain. The germline CDR1 and CDR2 sequences are MGHDK and SYGVNS. V was clipped by 5 bases and J by 10 bases, with 21 bases between them. CDR3 length equals 15 residues. DNA of the CDR3: TGTGCCAGCAGTCCCTTGGACCGGTCCCCATGGGAGCAGTTCTTC. Translated, it gives CASSPLDRSPWEQFF.

This sequence joins TRBV5-1 and TRBJ2-7, with D unclear. The CDR3 has 12 amino acids. V lost 1 base, J lost 3 bases, and 5 bases lay in between. Germline values: CDR1 SGHRS, CDR2 YFSETQ. This CDR3 reads CASSLNVYEQYF. DNA for the CDR3: TGCGCCAGCAGCTTGAATGTCTACGAGCAGTACTTC.

This sequence joins TRBV15 and TRBJ1-2; 7 bases line up with TRBD1. Trimming took 0 bases from V and 2 from J; bases not matched to a gene: 0. The germline V gene has CDR1 LNHNV and CDR2 YYDKDF (reference sequence). The CDR3 covers 14 residues. The CDR3 DNA is TGTGCCACCAGCAGAGACAGGGGGAACTATGGCTACACCTTC. It translates to CATSRDRGNYGYTF.

This chain connects TRBV5-6 to TRBJ1-3; D is unresolved. V gave up 4 bases and J gave up 0 bases, with 14 bases separating them. This CDR3 region has 16 residues. Germline V CDR1 and CDR2: SGHDT, YYEEEE. CDR3 sequence: CASSAQLLYSGNTIYF. The CDR3 bases are TGTGCCAGCAGCGCACAGCTCTTGTACTCTGGAAACACCATATATTTT.

This chain links TRBV11-3 with TRBJ2-1, with 7 bases that match TRBD2. The germline V gene has CDR1 SGHNT and CDR2 YENEEA. Trimming took 1 base from V and 3 from J; bases not matched to a gene: 3. The CDR3 runs 15 residues. Here the CDR3 DNA reads TGTGCCAGCAGCTTAGGAGGCGGGGGCTACAATGAGCAGTTCTTC. Translating it yields CASSLGGGGYNEQFF. The whole variable domain, filled in from reference TRBV11-3 and TRBJ2-1, reads EAGVVQSPRYKIIEKKQPVAFWCNPISGHNTLYWYLQNLGQGPELLIRYENEEAVDDSQLPKDRFSAERLKGVDSTLKIQPAELGDSAVYLCASSLGGGGYNEQFFGPGTRLTVL.

V and J are TRBV30 and TRBJ1-1; no definite D call. V lost 4 bases and J 10 bases, leaving 19 bases between the germline ends. Per germline, CDR1 GTSNPN and CDR2 SVGIG (reference sequence). This CDR3 spans 13 amino acids. The CDR3 reads CAWTQTVPELAFF. The CDR3 nucleotides are TGTGCCTGGACCCAAACGGTTCCCGAGTTAGCTTTCTTT.

This chain links TRBV6-1 with TRBJ2-3; TRBD1 might be the D (6 bases). The germline V gene encodes CDR1 MNHNS and CDR2 SASEGT. This CDR3 comprises 14 residues. V was clipped by 2 bases and J by 5 bases, with 11 bases between them. CDR3 DNA sequence: TGTGCCAGCAGTGAATGGGCAGGGGAAGATACGCAGTATTTT. Translated: CASSEWAGEDTQYF.

This chain joins TRBV7-9 and TRBJ2-5; 7 bases are shared with TRBD2. Germline CDR1 SEHNR, CDR2 FQNEAQ (reference sequence). J was trimmed by 4 bases and V by 5 bases; bases with no gene match: 10. CDR3 length: 15 residues. The CDR3 DNA is TGTGCCAGCAGCCCCCCAAAGAGCGGGACAGAGACCCAGTACTTC. Translating gives CASSPPKSGTETQYF.

V is TRBV11-3 and J is TRBJ2-1; 9 bases are a match to TRBD1. The CDR3 runs 14 residues. Germline trimming cut 3 bases from V and 9 bases from J; bases unmatched to any gene: 6. Germline CDR1 and CDR2: SGHNT and YENEEA. Here the CDR3 reads CASSFSGQGFEQFF. The CDR3 DNA reads as TGTGCCAGCAGCTTCTCCGGACAGGGGTTTGAGCAGTTCTTC.

This chain joins TRBV2 and TRBJ1-2; the D is unclear. V dropped 0 bases and J dropped 5 bases, with 4 bases sitting between them. Looked up from germline, CDR1 is SNHLY and CDR2 is FYNNEI. This CDR3 is built from 12 residues. The CDR3, as DNA: TGTGCCAGCAGTGAAGCTGGGTATGGCTACACCTTC. As protein: CASSEAGYGYTF.

The chain combines TRBV6-5 with TRBJ2-2, with unresolved D. CDR3 size: 15 residues. Germline CDR1 and CDR2: MNHEY and SVGAGI. V was cut by 2 bases and J by 3 bases, with 10 bases left in between. CDR3 sequence (DNA): TGTGCCAGCAGTTACCACGGCCAGGACACCGGGGAGCTGTTTTTT. Protein sequence: CASSYHGQDTGELFF.

The CDR3 loop reads CASSPTTGGEQFF. The CDR3 DNA reads as TGTGCCAGCTCACCAACGACAGGGGGCGAGCAGTTCTTC. This chain connects TRBV18 to TRBJ2-1, with TRBD1 identical over 10 bases. The CDR3 runs to 13 residues. CDR1 is KGHSH, CDR2 LQKENI, per germline. V was pared by 2 bases and J by 10 bases, with 2 bases of the junction left unmatched.

The genes are TRBV6-4 and TRBJ2-3; D is perhaps TRBD1 (6 bases). With 5 bases removed from V and 6 bases from J, the gap between germline ends came to 15 bases. The CDR3 contains 14 residues. Looked up from germline, CDR1 is MRHNA and CDR2 is SNTAGT. CDR3 in amino acids: CASSPDRYLDTQYF. DNA for the CDR3: TGTGCCAGCAGTCCAGACAGGTACCTTGATACGCAGTATTTT.

The V gene is TRBV27, the J gene TRBJ1-2; no reliable D call. Germline V gene data show CDR1 as MNHEY and CDR2 as SMNVEV (reference sequence). The CDR3 has 14 residues. V lost 4 bases and J lost 8, with 17 bases in between. The CDR3: CASSYNRQEDGYTF. The CDR3, as DNA: TGTGCCAGCAGTTACAATAGGCAGGAAGACGGCTACACCTTC.

This clone was seen more than once but under ten times. The gene calls are TRBV3-1 (or the pseudogene TRBV3-2) and TRBJ2-1; D might be TRBD2 (5 bases). Trimming removed 3 bases from V and 13 bases from J, with 10 bases in between. The CDR3 length is 11 residues. Germline-derived CDR1 and CDR2 are LGHDT and YNNKEL (reference sequence). The CDR3 sequence is CASSQPGSQFF. The CDR3 nucleotides read TGTGCCAGCAGCCAGCCGGGATCTCAGTTCTTC.

The CDR3 reads CASSLGGWGNTEAFF. CDR3 coding DNA: TGTGCCAGCAGCTTAGGGGGCTGGGGGAACACTGAAGCTTTCTTT. The gene calls are TRBV7-2 and TRBJ1-1; a weak D match, TRBD1 (5 bases). The CDR3 length is 15 residues. Per the germline V gene, CDR1 is SGHTA and CDR2 is FQGNSA. Trimming took off 1 base at V and 1 base at J, with 10 bases between the two ends.

The gene calls are TRBV27 and TRBJ1-1; 9 nucleotides align to TRBD1. CDR1 and CDR2 from the germline V gene are MNHEY and SMNVEV (reference sequence). CDR3 size: 15 residues. After removal of 5 bases from V and 3 bases from J, the junction contained 7 bases not matched to a gene. CDR3 bases: TGTGCCAGCAGTCCACTGCGGACAGGGGACACTGAAGCTTTCTTT. This gives the protein CASSPLRTGDTEAFF.

The chain is built from TRBV4-1 and TRBJ2-3; D ambiguous. The CDR3 sequence is 12 residues long. Germline V CDR1 and CDR2: MGHRA, YSYEKL. V was trimmed by 1 base and J by 8 bases, leaving 7 bases between them. CDR3 region: CASSQVLRTQYF. The CDR3 bases are TGCGCCAGCAGCCAAGTGTTACGTACGCAGTATTTT.

This clone appeared a few times. This sequence joins TRBV5-4 and TRBJ2-7, with D perhaps being TRBD1 or TRBD2 (6 bases each). CDR1 SGHNT and CDR2 YYREEE come from the germline V gene (reference sequence). CDR3 length: 16 amino acids. The V and J ends lost 4 bases and 2 bases respectively, with 19 bases between them. The CDR3 DNA is TGTGCCAGCAGCAGTGGGGGCGGGACGGCCGCCTACGAGCAGTACTTC. Protein product: CASSSGGGTAAYEQYF.

The genes are TRBV20-1 and TRBJ2-3, with 12 bases fitting TRBD2. The length of the CDR3 is 16 residues. Trimming at V came to 3 bases and at J to 4 bases, leaving 8 bases not matched to a gene. Germline V gene sequence: CDR1 DFQATT, CDR2 SNEGSKA (reference sequence). The CDR3: CSASVLAGGSSDTQYF. CDR3 in DNA: TGCAGTGCTAGTGTTCTAGCGGGGGGGAGTTCAGATACGCAGTATTTT.

The rearrangement uses TRBV5-1 and TRBJ1-1; D is possibly TRBD1 (5 bases). CDR1 SGHRS and CDR2 YFSETQ come from the germline V gene. CDR3 length equals 15 residues. The V end lost 3 bases, the J end lost 4 bases, and 16 bases lay between the germline ends. CDR3 coding DNA: TGCGCCAGCAGCTATACCAACCAGGGCAGCACTGAAGCTTTCTTT. It specifies CASSYTNQGSTEAFF.